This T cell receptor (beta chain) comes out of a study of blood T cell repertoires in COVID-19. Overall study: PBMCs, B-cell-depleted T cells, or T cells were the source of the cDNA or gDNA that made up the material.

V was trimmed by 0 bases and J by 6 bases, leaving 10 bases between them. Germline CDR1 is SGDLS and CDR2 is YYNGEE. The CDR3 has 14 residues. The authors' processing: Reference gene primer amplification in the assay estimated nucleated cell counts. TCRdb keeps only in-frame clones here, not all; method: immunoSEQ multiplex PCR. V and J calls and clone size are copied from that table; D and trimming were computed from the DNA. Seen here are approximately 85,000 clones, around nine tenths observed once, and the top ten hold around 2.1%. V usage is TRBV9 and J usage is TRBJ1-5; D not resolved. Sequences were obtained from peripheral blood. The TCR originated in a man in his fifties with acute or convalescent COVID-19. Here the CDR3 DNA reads TGTGCCAGCAGCGTAGGGACTAACAGTCAGCCCCAGCATTTT. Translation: CASSVGTNSQPQHF.